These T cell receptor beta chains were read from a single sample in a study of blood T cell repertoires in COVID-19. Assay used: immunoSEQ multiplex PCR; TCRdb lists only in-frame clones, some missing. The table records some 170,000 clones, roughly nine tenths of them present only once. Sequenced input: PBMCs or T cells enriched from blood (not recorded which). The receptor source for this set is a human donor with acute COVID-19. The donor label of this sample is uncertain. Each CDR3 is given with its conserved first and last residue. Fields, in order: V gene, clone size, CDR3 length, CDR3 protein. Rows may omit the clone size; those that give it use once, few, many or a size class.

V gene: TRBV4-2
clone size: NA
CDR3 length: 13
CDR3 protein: CASSQLGSTEAFF

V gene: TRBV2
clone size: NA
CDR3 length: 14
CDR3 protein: CASSVYSGANVLTF

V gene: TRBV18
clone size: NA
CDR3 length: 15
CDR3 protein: CASSPPGQATGELFF

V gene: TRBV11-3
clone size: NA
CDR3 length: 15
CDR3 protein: CASSLEGSSGNEQFF

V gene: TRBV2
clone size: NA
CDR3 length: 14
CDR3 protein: CASSDRTGAYEQYF

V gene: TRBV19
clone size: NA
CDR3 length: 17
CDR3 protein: CASSIRDSSVVGNTIYF

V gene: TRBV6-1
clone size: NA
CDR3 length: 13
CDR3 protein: CASSEDRNYGYTF

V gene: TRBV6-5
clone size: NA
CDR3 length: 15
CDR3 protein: CASSYSGTRTYEQYF

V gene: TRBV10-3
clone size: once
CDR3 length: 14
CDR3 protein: CAISLTGMDTEAFF

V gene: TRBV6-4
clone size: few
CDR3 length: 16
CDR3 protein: CASSDSGRQGHYEQYF

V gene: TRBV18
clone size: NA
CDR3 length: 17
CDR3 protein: CASSPGQGFANTGELFF

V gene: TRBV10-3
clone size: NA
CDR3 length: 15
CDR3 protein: CAISDGGLVSAEQFF

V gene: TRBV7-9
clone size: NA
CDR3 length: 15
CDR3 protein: CASSLLGQGNQPQHF

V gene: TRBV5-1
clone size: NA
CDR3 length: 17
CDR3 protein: CASSLDLAGSSYNEQFF

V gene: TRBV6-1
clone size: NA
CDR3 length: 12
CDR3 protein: CASSEARGALHF

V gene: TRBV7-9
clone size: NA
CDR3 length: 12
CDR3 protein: CASGASENIQYF

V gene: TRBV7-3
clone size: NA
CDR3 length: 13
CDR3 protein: CASSLIQGHEQYF

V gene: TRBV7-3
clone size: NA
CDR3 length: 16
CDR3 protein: CASSLGLPGQGYGYTF

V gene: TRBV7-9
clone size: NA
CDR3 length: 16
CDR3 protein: CASSLIYIGMNTEAFF

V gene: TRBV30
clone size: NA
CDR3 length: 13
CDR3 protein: CAWSKGNNQPQHF

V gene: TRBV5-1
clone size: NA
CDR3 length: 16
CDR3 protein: CASSEGQGGGTDTQYF

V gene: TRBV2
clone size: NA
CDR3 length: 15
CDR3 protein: CAGHRDGGNNSPLHF

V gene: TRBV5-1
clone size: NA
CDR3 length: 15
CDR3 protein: CASSLDPGGTQPQHF

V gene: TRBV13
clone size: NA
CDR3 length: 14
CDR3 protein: CASSLMVRGETQYF

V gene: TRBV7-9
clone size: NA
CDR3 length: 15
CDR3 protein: CASSPGQGTNYGYTF

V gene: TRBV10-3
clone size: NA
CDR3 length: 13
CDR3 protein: CAIRRQINQPQHF

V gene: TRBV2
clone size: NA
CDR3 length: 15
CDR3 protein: CASSEGLAGTDTQYF

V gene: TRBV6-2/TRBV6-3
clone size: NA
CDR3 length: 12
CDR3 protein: CASSQTGGQNTF

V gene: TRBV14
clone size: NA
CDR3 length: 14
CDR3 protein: CASSPTGIRDTIYF

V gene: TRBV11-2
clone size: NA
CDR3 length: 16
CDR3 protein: CASSPPRRGPNNEQFF

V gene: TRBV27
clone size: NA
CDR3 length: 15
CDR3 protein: CASSPTGRLEETQYF

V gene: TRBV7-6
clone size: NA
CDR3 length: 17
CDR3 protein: CASSPTRHDRAPYEQYF

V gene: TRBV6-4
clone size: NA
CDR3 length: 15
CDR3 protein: CASSTGTGGADTQYF

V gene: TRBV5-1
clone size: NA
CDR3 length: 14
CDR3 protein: CASTLGTPGETQYF

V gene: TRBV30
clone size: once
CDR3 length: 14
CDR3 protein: CAWAGGPLNYGYTF

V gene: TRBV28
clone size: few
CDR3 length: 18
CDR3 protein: CASRAPGTGPYLNYGYTF

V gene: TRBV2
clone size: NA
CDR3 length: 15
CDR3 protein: CASSEWNRGQETQYF

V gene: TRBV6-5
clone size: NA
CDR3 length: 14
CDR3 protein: CASSRGQGNTEAFF

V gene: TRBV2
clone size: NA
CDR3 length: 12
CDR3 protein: CASSAGTDTQYF

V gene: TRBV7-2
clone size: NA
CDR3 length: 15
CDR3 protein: CASSPVAGGPETQYF

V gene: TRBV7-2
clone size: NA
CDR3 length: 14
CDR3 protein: CASSLVPRDQPQHF

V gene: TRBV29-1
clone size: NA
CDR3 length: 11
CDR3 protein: CSGKGTAEAFF

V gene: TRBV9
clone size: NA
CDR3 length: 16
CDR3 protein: CASSVGTSGVQETQYF

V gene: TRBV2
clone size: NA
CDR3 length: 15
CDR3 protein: CASRGRGPGGYEQYF

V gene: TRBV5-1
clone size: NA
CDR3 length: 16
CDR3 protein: CASSSPTGGGGETQYF

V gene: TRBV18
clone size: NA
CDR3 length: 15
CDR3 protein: CASSPSETGGTEAFF

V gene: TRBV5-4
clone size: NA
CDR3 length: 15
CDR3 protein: CASSLPPAGTDTQYF

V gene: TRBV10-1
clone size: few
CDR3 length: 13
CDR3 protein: CASSAGGNTEAFF

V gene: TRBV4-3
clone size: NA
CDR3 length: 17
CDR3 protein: CASSQDILKASGNTIYF

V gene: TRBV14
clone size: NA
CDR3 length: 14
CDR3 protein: CASSQLGAVTEAFF

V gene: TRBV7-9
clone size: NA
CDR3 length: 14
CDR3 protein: CASSVTGLGNTIYF

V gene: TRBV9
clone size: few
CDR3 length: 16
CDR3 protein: CASSVGLAGGTGEQYF